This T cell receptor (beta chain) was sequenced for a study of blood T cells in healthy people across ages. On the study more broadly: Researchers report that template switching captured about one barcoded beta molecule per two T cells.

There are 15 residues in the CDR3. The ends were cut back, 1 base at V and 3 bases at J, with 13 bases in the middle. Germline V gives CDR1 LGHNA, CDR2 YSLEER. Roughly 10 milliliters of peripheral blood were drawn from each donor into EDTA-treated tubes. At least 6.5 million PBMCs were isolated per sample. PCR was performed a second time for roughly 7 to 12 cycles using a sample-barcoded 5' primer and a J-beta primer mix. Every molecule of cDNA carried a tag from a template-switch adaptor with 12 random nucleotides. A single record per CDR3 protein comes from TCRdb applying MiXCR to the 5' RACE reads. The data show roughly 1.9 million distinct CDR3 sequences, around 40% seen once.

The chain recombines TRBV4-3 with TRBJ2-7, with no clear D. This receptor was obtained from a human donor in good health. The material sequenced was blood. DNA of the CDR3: TGCGCCAGCAGCCAAGTTCCGGGCCTCGTCTACGAGCAGTACTTC. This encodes CASSQVPGLVYEQYF.